The entry that follows covers one T cell receptor beta chain sequence. Its specificity is unknown. This clone may be a read error of a much larger clone one base away. The TCR beta CDR3 regions underwent amplification using RNA transcripts as the source. The HTBI primer set was used in a first-round RT-PCR of the TCR CDR3. TCRdb independently ran MiXCR on the multiplex PCR reads; one entry per CDR3 protein. The sample lists around 380,000 distinct CDR3 sequences, about 14% occurring once. Germline CDR1 MDHEN, CDR2 SYDVKM. The length of the CDR3 is 14 residues. The PBMCs were taken from around 9 ml of fresh peripheral blood. This specimen comes from a study of T cells in Graves' hyperthyroidism and ophthalmopathy. The wider study: Peripheral blood draws took place at initial diagnosis, ahead of any treatment. Notes on the study in general: Most thyroid clonotypes with frequency above 0.001 were detected in blood.

Sequenced sample: blood. This receptor was identified in a man aged 25-45 years with Graves' hyperthyroidism that later progressed to Graves' ophthalmopathy. The chain carries TRBV28 and TRBJ1-5; D not certain. DNA for the CDR3: TGTGCCAGCAGCCGATATTATAGCAATCGGCCCCAGCATTTT. This sequence encodes CASSRYYSNRPQHF. Full variable domain (missing parts from reference TRBV28 and TRBJ1-5): DVKVTQSSRYLVKRTGEKVFLECVQDMDHENMFWYRQDPGLGLRLIYFSYDVKMKEKGDIPEGYSVSREKKERFSLILESASTNQTSMYLCASSRYYSNRPQHFGDGTRLSIL.